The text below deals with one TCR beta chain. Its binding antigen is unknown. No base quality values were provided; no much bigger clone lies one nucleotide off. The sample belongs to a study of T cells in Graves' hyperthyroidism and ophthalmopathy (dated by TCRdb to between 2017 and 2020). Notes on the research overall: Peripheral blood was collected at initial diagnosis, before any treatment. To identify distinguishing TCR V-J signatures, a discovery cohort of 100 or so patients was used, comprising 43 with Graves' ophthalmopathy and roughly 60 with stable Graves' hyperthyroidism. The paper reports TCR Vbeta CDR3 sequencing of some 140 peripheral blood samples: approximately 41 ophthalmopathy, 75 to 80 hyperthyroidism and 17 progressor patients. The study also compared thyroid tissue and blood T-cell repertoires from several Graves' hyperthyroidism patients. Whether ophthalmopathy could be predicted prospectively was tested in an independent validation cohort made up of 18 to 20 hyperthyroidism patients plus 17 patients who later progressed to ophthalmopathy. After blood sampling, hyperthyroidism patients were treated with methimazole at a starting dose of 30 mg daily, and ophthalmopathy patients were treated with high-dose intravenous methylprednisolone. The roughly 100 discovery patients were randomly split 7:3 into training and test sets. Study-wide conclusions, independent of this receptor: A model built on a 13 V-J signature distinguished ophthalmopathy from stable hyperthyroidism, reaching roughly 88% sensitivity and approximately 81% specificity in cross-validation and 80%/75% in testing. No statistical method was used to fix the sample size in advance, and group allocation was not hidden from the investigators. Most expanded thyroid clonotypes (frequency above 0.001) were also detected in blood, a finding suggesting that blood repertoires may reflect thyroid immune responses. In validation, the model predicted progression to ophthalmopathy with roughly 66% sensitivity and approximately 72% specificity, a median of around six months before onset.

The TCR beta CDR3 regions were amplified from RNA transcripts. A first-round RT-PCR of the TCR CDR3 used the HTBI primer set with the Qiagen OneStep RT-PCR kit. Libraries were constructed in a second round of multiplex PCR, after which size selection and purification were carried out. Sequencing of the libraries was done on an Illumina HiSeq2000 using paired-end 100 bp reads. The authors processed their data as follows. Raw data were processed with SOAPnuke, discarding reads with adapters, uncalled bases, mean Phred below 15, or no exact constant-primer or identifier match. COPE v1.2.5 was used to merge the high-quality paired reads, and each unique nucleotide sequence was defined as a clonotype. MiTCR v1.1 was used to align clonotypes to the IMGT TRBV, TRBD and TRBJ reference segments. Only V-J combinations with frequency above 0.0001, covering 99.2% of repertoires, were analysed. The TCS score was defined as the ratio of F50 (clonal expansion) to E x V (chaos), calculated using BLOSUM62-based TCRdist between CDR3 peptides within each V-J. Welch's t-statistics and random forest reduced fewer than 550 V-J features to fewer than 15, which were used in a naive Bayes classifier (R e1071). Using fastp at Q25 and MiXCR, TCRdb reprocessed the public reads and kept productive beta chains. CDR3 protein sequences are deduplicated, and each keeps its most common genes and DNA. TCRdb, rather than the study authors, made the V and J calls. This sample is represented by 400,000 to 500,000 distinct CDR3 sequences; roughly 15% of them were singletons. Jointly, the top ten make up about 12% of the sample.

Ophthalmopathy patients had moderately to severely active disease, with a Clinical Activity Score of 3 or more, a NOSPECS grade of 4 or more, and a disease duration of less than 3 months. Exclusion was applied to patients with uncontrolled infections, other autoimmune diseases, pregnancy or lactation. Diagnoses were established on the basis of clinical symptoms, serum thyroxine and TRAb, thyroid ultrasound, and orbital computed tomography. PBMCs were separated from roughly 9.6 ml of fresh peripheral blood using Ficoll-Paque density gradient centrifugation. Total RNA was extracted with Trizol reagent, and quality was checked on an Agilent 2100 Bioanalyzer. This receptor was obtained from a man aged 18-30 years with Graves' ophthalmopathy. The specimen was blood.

The nucleotides are TGTGCCAGCAGCCAAGATCCCAGCGGAGTCTCCTACAATGAGCAGTTCTTC. This sequence encodes CASSQDPSGVSYNEQFF. The V gene is TRBV4-2 and the J gene is TRBJ2-1, and perhaps TRBD2 as D gene, on 5 matching bases. The germline V gene provides CDR1 LGHNA and CDR2 YNFKEQ. Between the V and J ends, shortened by 0 bases and 0 bases respectively, the junction contains 12 bases. The CDR3 holds 17 amino acids from the cysteine to the phenylalanine. The retained sequence is limited to the CDR3, 51 bases, with the frame set at the first base.